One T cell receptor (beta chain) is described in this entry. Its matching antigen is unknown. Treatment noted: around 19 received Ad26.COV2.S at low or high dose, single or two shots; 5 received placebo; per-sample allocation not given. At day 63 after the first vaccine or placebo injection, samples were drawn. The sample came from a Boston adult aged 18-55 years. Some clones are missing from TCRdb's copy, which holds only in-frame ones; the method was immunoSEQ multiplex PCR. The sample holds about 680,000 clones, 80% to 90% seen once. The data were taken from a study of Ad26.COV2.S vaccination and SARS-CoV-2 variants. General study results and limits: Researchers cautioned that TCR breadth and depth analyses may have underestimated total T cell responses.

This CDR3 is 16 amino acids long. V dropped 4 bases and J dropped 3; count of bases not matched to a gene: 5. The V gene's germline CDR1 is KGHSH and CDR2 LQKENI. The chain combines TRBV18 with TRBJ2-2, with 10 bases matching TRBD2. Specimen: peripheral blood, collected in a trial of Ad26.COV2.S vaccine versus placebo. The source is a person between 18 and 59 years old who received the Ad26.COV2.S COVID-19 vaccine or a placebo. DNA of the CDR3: TGTGCCAGCTCACGGTTCAGCGGGAGGGACACCGGGGAGCTGTTTTTT. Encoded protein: CASSRFSGRDTGELFF.